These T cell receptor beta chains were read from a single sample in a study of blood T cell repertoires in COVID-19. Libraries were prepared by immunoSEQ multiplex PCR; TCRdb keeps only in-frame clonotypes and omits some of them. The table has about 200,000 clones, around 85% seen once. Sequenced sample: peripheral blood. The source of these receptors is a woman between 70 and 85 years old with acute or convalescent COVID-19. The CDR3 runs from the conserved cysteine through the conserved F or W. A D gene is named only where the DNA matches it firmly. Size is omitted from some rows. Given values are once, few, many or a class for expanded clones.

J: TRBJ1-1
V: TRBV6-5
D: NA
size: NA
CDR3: CASTRQGFTEAFF
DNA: TGTGCCAGCACTCGCCAGGGGTTCACTGAAGCTTTCTTT

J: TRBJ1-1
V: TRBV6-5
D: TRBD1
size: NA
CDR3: CASGGQSVTEAFF
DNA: TGTGCCAGCGGGGGACAGTCGGTCACTGAAGCTTTCTTT

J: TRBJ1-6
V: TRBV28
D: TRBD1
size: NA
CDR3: CASSGGTGELDPLHF
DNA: TGTGCCAGCAGTGGAGGGACAGGGGAGTTGGACCCCCTCCACTTT

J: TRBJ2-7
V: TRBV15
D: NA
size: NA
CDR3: CATSSLLKQANEQYF
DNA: TGTGCCACCAGCAGCCTATTGAAACAGGCGAACGAGCAGTACTTC

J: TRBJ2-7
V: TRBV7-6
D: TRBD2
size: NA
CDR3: CASSQGLAGAEQYF
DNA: TGTGCCAGCAGCCAGGGACTAGCGGGAGCCGAGCAGTACTTC

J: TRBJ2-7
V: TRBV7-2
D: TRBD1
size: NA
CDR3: CASSFSDRGYEQYF
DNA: TGTGCCAGCAGCTTCTCGGACAGGGGGTACGAGCAGTACTTC

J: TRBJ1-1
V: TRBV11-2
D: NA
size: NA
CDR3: CASSLSVEFLNTEAFF
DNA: TGTGCCAGCAGCTTAAGCGTAGAGTTTTTGAACACTGAAGCTTTCTTT

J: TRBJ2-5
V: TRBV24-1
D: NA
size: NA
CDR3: CATSDLRGSQETQYF
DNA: TGTGCCACCAGTGATTTGCGGGGATCCCAAGAGACCCAGTACTTC

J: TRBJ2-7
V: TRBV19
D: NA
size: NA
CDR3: CASSVRQSSYEQYF
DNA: TGTGCCAGTAGTGTTCGACAGAGCTCCTACGAGCAGTACTTC

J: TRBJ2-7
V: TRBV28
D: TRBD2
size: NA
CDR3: CASSSGRESYEQYF
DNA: TGTGCCAGCAGTTCCGGGCGGGAGTCCTACGAGCAGTACTTC

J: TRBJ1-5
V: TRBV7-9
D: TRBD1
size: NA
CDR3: CASSLEVDRGPQHF
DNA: TGTGCCAGCAGCTTAGAGGTCGACAGGGGCCCTCAGCATTTT

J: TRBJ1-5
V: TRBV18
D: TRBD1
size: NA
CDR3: CASSPGTGNQPQHF
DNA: TGTGCCAGCTCACCCGGGACAGGGAATCAGCCCCAGCATTTT

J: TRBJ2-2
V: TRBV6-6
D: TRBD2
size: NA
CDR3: CASSYFLAGETGELFF
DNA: TGTGCCAGCAGTTACTTTCTAGCGGGGGAGACCGGGGAGCTGTTTTTT

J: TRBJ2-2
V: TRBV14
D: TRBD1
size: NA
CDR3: CASSPLGQKTGELFF
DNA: TGTGCCAGCAGCCCCTTGGGACAGAAGACCGGGGAGCTGTTTTTT

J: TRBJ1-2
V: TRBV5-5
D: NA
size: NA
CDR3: CASSLVGSGGYTF
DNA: TGTGCCAGCAGCTTGGTCGGGTCCGGGGGCTACACCTTC

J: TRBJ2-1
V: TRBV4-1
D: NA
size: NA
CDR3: CASSQAGVDNEQFF
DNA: TGCGCCAGCAGCCAAGCCGGGGTGGACAATGAGCAGTTCTTC

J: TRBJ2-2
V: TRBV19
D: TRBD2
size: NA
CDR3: CASSTSGGLTGELFF
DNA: TGTGCCAGTAGTACTAGCGGGGGACTCACCGGGGAGCTGTTTTTT

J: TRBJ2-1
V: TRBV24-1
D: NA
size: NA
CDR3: CATSDRLRSNEQFF
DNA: TGTGCCACCAGTGATAGACTTCGCAGCAATGAGCAGTTCTTC

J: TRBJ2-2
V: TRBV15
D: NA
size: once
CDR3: CATSRDQITGELFF
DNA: TGTGCCACCAGCAGAGATCAAATCACCGGGGAGCTGTTTTTT

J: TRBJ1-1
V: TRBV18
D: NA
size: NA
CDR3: CASSVRGGDTEAFF
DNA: TGTGCCAGCTCTGTCAGGGGAGGGGACACTGAAGCTTTCTTT

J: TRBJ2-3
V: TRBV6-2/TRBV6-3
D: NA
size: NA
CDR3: CASSVPGLGRQYF
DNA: TGTGCCAGCAGTGTACCCGGACTCGGGAGGCAGTATTTT

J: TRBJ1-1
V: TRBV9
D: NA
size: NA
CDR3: CASSGQANTEAFF
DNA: TGTGCCAGCAGCGGACAGGCGAACACTGAAGCTTTCTTT

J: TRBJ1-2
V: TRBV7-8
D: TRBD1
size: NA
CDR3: CASSLNRGPFGDYGYTF
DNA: TGTGCCAGCAGCTTGAACAGGGGCCCCTTCGGCGACTATGGCTACACCTTC

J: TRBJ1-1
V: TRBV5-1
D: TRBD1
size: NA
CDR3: CASSFRAFRTDRLGTEAFF
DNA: TGCGCCAGCAGCTTTCGGGCCTTTAGGACGGACAGGCTAGGCACTGAAGCTTTCTTT

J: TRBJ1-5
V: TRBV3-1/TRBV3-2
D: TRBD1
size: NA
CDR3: CASSPGRDRYLNQPQHF
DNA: TGTGCCAGCAGCCCAGGTAGGGACAGGTACCTTAATCAGCCCCAGCATTTT

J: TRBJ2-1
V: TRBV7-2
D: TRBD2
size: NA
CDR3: CASSLVSGTSYNEQFF
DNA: TGTGCCAGCAGCTTAGTTAGCGGGACCTCCTACAATGAGCAGTTCTTC

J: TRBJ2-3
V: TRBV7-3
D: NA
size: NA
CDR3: CASSARYTDTQYF
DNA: TGTGCCAGCAGCGCCCGGTACACAGATACGCAGTATTTT

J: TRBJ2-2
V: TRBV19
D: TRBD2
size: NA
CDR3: CASSAKGTRLGELFF
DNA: TGTGCCAGTAGTGCCAAAGGGACTAGACTCGGGGAGCTGTTTTTT

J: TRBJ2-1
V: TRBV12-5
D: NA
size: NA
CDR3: CASGLSPGYNEQFF
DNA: TGTGCTAGTGGTTTGAGCCCGGGGTACAATGAGCAGTTCTTC

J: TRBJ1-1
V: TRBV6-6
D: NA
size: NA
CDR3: CASSGLREGAEAFF
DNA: TGTGCCAGCAGCGGTCTCAGGGAGGGGGCTGAAGCTTTCTTT

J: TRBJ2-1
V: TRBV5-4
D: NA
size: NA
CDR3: CASSLEPGGGDEQFF
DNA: TGTGCCAGCAGCTTGGAACCCGGGGGAGGTGATGAGCAGTTCTTC

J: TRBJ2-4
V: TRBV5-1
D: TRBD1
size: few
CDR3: CASSLTGQGGSKNIQYF
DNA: TGCGCCAGCAGCTTGACGGGACAGGGGGGATCCAAAAACATTCAGTACTTC

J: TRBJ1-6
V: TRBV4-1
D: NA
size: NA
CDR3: CASSHPTNRDNSPLHF
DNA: TGCGCCAGCAGCCATCCCACCAACAGGGATAATTCACCCCTCCACTTT

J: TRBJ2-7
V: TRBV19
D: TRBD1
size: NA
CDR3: CASSARDRGSEEQYF
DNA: TGTGCCAGTAGTGCCCGGGACAGGGGTTCAGAAGAGCAGTACTTC

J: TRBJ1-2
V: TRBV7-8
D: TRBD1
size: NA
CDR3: CASSPGQGANYGYTF
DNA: TGTGCCAGCAGCCCCGGACAGGGGGCTAACTATGGCTACACCTTC

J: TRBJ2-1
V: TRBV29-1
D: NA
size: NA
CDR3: CSARGHQLDNEQFF
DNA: TGCAGCGCTCGGGGACACCAGCTTGACAATGAGCAGTTCTTC

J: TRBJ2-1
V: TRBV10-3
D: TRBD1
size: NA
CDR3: CAISNRDRANEQFF
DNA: TGTGCCATCAGTAACCGGGACAGGGCCAATGAGCAGTTCTTC

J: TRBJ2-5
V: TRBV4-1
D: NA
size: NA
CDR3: CASSQDAGRQETQYF
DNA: TGCGCCAGCAGCCAAGATGCGGGACGGCAAGAGACCCAGTACTTC

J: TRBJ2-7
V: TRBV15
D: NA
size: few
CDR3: CATSTLTRDSTYEQYF
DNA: TGTGCCACCAGCACCCTCACCAGGGATTCGACCTACGAGCAGTACTTC

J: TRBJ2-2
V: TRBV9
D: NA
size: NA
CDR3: CASSVSLTGELFF
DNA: TGTGCCAGCAGCGTCTCTCTAACCGGGGAGCTGTTTTTT

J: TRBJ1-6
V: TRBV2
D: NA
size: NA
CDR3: CASRQDNSPLHF
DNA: TGTGCCAGCCGACAGGATAATTCACCCCTCCACTTT

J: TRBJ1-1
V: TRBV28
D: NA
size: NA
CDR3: CASSTSNTEAFF
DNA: TGTGCCAGCAGCACTTCGAACACTGAAGCTTTCTTT

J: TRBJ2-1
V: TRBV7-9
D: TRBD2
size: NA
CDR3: CASTPFTSGRGGEQFF
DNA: TGTGCCAGCACCCCCTTTACTAGCGGGAGGGGGGGTGAGCAGTTCTTC

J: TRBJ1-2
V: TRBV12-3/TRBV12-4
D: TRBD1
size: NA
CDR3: CASSGQVGLSYTF
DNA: TGTGCCAGCAGTGGACAGGTCGGTCTGAGCTACACCTTC

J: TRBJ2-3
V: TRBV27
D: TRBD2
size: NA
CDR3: CASSPRTSGRVTDTQYF
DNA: TGTGCCAGCAGTCCAAGGACTAGCGGGAGAGTGACAGATACGCAGTATTTT

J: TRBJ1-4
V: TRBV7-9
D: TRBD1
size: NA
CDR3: CASSLQDRGFEKLFF
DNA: TGTGCCAGCAGCCTACAAGACAGGGGGTTTGAAAAACTGTTTTTT

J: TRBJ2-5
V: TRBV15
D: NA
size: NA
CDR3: CATSRDRGGGETQYF
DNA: TGTGCCACCAGCAGAGATCGAGGGGGAGGGGAGACCCAGTACTTC

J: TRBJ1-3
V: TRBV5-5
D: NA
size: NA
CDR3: CASRSPGRDTIYF
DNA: TGTGCCAGCAGGTCGCCCGGGAGAGACACCATATATTTT

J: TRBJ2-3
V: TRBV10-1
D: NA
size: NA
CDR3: CASSESESSGADTQYF
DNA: TGCGCCAGCAGTGAGTCCGAATCGTCAGGGGCAGATACGCAGTATTTT

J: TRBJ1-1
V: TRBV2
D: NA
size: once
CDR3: CASSPTGREAFF
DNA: TGTGCCAGCAGTCCAACGGGGAGGGAAGCTTTCTTT

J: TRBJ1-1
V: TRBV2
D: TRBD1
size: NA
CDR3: CASNLDRTAEAFF
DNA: TGTGCCAGCAACCTGGACAGGACGGCTGAAGCTTTCTTT

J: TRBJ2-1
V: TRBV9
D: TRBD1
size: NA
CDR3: CASRGDRAPNEQFF
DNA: TGTGCCAGCCGTGGGGACAGGGCACCCAATGAGCAGTTCTTC

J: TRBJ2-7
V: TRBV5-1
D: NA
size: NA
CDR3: CASSLGQTGTHYEQYF
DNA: TGCGCCAGCAGCTTGGGACAGACCGGGACTCACTACGAGCAGTACTTC